This T cell receptor beta chain comes out of a study of vaccination and CD4 T cells after COVID-19. Study information: Convalescent individuals exhibited SARS-CoV-2 positivity on nasal swab PCR, with nine mild and one severe presentation. Samples after vaccination came a median approximately 70 days past dose two, ranging 14 to 241. Overlapping SARS-CoV-2, HCoV-NL63, HCoV-OC43 and HCoV-229E spike peptides were used to stimulate cells.

With the Oncomine TCR Beta short-read assay, DNA from cultured CD4+ T cells was sequenced. TCRdb ran MiXCR on the PCR reads and lists one entry per CDR3 protein. Among more than 12,000 distinct CDR3 sequences listed, about 32% were seen once. The V end was cut by 2 bases, the J end by 7 bases, with 14 bases between. This CDR3 comprises 14 residues. Treatment indicated: roughly 10-day PBMC culture with coronavirus spike peptide pools or control peptides (ViraFEST assay). Per-well cultures of around 2 million PBMCs received around 10 IU/ml IL-2 and around 9.3 ug/ml peptide pools. With respect to this clonotype: Its antigen is still unknown.

This TCR derives from a human donor with COVID-19. V usage is TRBV12-3 or TRBV12-4 and J usage is TRBJ2-5, with D unresolved. The source material was cultured CD4+ T cells from blood. The CDR3 nucleotides are TGTGCCAGCAGTTTACGACCGATAGAAGGGACCCAGTACTTC. It is translated as CASSLRPIEGTQYF.